The clone carrying this T cell receptor (beta chain) has at least ten counts. Clones were read by immunoSEQ multiplex PCR, and TCRdb kept only the in-frame ones, dropping some. The sample holds under 50,000 clones, and no clone turns up only once. These data originate in a study of T cell clonality in common variable immunodeficiency. The TCR comes from a person aged 18-70 years in good health. The sample comprised peripheral blood mononuclear cells.

CDR3 sequence: CASSLASSGANVLTF. The part of the CDR3 DNA that was read is TGTGCCAGCAGCCTAGCCAGCTCTGGGGCCAACGTC. J is TRBJ2-6 and V is TRBV5-4; weak D call: TRBD2 (5 bases). The read is 3 residues too short to cover the CDR3 end, so that end is filled in from the germline J gene. In germline, CDR1 is SGHNT, CDR2 YYREEE (reference sequence). The V gene lost 4 bases and the J gene lost 0 bases, with 8 bases spanning the gap. The CDR3 is made up of 15 amino acids.